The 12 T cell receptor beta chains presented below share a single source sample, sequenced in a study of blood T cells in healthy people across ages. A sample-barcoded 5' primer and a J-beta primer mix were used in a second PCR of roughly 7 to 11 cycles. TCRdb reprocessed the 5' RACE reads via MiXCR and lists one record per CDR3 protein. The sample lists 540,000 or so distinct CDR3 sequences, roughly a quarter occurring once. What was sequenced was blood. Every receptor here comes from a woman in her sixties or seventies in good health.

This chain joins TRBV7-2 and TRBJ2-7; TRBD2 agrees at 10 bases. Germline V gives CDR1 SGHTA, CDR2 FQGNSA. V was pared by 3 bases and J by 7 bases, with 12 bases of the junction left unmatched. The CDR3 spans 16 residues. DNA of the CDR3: TGTGCCAGCAGCTTTAGGGTAGCGGGGGGTCGGGGTGAGCAGTACTTC. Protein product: CASSFRVAGGRGEQYF. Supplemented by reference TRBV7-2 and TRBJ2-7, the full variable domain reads GAGVSQSPSNKVTEKGKDVELRCDPISGHTALYWYRQSLGQGLEFLIYFQGNSAPDKSGLPSDRFSAERTGGSVSTLTIQRTQQEDSAVYLCASSFRVAGGRGEQYFGPGTRLTVT.

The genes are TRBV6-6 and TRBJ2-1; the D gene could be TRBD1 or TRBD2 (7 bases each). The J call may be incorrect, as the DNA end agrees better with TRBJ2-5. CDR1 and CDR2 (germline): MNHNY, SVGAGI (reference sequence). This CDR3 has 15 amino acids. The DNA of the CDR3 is TGTGCCAGCAGTTCAGGGGGGGGAGGGAAGTTGACCCAGTACTTC. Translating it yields CASSSGGGGKLTQYF.

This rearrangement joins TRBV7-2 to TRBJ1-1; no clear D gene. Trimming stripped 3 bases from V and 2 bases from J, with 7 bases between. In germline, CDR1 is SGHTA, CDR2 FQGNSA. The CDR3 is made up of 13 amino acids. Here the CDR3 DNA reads TGTGCCAGCAGCTTTCTGGATAACACTGAAGCTTTCTTT. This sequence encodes CASSFLDNTEAFF.

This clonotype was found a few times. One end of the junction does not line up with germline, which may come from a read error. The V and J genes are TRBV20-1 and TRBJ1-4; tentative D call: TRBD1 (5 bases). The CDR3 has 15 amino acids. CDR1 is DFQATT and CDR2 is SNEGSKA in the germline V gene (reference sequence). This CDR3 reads CGAPALGGTNEKLFF. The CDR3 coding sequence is TGCGGTGCTCCGGCCTTGGGGGGGACTAATGAAAAACTGTTTTTT.

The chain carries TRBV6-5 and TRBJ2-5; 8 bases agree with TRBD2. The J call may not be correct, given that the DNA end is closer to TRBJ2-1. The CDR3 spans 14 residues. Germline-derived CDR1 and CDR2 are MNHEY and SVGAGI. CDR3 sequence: CASSRTSWINEQFF. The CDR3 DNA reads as TGTGCCAGCAGCAGGACTAGCTGGATAAATGAGCAGTTCTTC.

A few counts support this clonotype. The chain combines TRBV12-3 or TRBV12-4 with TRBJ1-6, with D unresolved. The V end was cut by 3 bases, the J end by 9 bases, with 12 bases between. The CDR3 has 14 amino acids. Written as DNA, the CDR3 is TGTGCCAGCAGTTTTGCCAGGTCGGGTTCACCCCTCCACTTT. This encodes CASSFARSGSPLHF.

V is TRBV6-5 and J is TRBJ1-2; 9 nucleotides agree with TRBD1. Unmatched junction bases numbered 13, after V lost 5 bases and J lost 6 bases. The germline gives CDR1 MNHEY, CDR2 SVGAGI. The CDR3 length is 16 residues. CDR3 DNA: TGTGCCAGCAGTGAAACACCGGGACAGGGAATAGATGGCTACACCTTC. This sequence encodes CASSETPGQGIDGYTF.

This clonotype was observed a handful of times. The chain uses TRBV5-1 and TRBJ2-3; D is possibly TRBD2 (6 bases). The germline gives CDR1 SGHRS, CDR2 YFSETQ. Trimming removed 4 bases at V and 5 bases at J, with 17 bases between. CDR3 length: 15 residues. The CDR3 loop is CASSLGLRREDTQYF. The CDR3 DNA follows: TGCGCCAGCAGCCTGGGACTCAGGCGGGAAGATACGCAGTATTTT.

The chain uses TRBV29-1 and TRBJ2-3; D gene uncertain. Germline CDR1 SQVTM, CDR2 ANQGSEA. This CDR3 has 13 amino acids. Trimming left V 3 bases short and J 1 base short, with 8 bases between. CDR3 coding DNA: TGCAGCGTTGATGGGTCTGGCACAGATACGCAGTATTTT. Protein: CSVDGSGTDTQYF.

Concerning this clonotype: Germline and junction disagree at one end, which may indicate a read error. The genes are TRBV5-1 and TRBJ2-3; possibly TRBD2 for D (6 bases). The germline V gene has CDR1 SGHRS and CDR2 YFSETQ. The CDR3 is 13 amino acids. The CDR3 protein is CASSLDTRDSPLF. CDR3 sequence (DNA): TGCGCCAGCAGCTTGGATACTCGGGACTCTCCTCTTTTT.

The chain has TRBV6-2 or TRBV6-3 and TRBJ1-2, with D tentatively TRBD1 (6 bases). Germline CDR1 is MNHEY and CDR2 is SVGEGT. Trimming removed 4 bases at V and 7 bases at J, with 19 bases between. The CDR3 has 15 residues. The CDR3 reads CASSLTGSVSLGYTF. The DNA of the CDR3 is TGTGCCAGCAGTTTGACAGGTTCGGTCTCACTTGGCTACACCTTC.

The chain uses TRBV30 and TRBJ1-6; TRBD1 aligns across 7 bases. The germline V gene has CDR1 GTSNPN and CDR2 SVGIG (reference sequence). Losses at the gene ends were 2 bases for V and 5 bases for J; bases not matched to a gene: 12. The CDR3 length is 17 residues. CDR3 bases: TGTGCCTGGAGTCAGAATGTTGGGGACAGTAATAATTCACCCCTCCACTTT. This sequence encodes CAWSQNVGDSNNSPLHF. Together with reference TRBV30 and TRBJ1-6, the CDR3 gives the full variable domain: SQTIHQWPATLVQPVGSPLSLECTVEGTSNPNLYWYRQAAGRGLQLLFYSVGIGQISSEVPQNLSASRPQDRQFILSSKKLLLSDSGFYLCAWSQNVGDSNNSPLHFGNGTRLTVT.